Below, 9 T cell receptor beta chains from the same sample are listed, as sequenced in a study of blood T cell repertoires in COVID-19. This table comes from immunoSEQ multiplex PCR, and its TCRdb copy is limited to in-frame clones, with some not included. The data contain about 140,000 clones, roughly 85% of them singletons. Sequencing used PBMCs or T cells enriched from blood (not recorded which). These receptors were taken from a woman in her 50s who had recovered from COVID-19.

The V call is TRBV5-1, the J call TRBJ2-6; D may be TRBD2 (6 bases). This CDR3 is 16 amino acids long. The germline V gene has CDR1 SGHRS and CDR2 YFSETQ. V lost 0 bases and J 3 bases, leaving 10 bases between the germline ends. CDR3 loop: CASSLVAVGGANVLTF. The CDR3 DNA follows: TGCGCCAGCAGCTTGGTAGCGGTTGGTGGGGCCAACGTCCTGACTTTC.

The genes are TRBV7-9 and TRBJ2-5, with 11 bases aligning to TRBD2. The trim removed 5 bases at V and 4 bases at J, leaving 3 bases unmatched. CDR3 length equals 14 residues. CDR1 and CDR2 from the germline V gene are SEHNR and FQNEAQ (reference sequence). This CDR3 reads CASSGGLAVETQYF. CDR3 DNA: TGTGCCAGCAGCGGGGGACTAGCGGTAGAGACCCAGTACTTC. Looking up the rest from reference TRBV7-9 and TRBJ2-5 gives the full variable domain: DTGVSQNPRHKITKRGQNVTFRCDPISEHNRLYWYRQTLGQGPEFLTYFQNEAQLEKSRLLSDRFSAERPKGSFSTLEIQRTEQGDSAMYLCASSGGLAVETQYFGPGTRLLVL.

This chain links TRBV3-1 (or the pseudogene TRBV3-2) with TRBJ2-7; tentative D call: TRBD1 (7 bases). V lost 3 bases to trimming and J lost 0 bases, with 18 bases between them. The CDR3 runs 17 residues. Germline loops: CDR1 LGHDT, CDR2 YNNKEL (reference sequence). The CDR3 region is CASSHPRRGQSSYEQYF. The CDR3 nucleotides are TGTGCCAGCAGCCACCCCCGGCGGGGACAGAGCTCCTACGAGCAGTACTTC.

The chain employs TRBV10-1 and TRBJ2-1; 8 positions match TRBD2. Germline CDR1 and CDR2: WNHNN and SYGVQD (reference sequence). The trim removed 2 bases at V and 8 bases at J, leaving 8 bases unmatched. The CDR3 totals 15 residues. CDR3 region: CASSEPGLGVDEQFF. CDR3 nucleotide sequence: TGCGCCAGCAGTGAGCCGGGACTAGGGGTCGATGAGCAGTTCTTC.

The chain links TRBV7-2 to TRBJ2-7; maybe TRBD2 (7 bases). The length of the CDR3 is 14 residues. The V gene's germline CDR1 is SGHTA and CDR2 FQGNSA. V shed 5 bases and J shed 3 bases, with 14 bases lying between them. CDR3 coding DNA: TGTGCCAGCAGCCGGGGGGCAGGGATCTACGAGCAGTACTTC. It translates to CASSRGAGIYEQYF.

The chain is built from TRBV5-1 and TRBJ2-1; 7 bases line up with TRBD1. Germline CDR1 SGHRS, CDR2 YFSETQ. The CDR3 loop spans 16 amino acids. The J segment lost 1 base and the V segment lost 0 bases, leaving 4 bases of the junction unmatched. CDR3 DNA sequence: TGCGCCAGCAGCTTGGTAGGGACAGCATCCTACAATGAGCAGTTCTTC. It yields the protein CASSLVGTASYNEQFF.

This clone was observed once. One junction end does not reproduce the germline sequence, and a read error may be involved. The rearrangement joins TRBV11-2 to TRBJ2-7; 13 bases match TRBD2. Germline loops: CDR1 SGHAT, CDR2 FQNNGV. The length of the CDR3 is 17 residues. The CDR3 is CASSLDGLAGAGYEQYF. The CDR3 DNA reads as TGTGCCAGCAGCCTAGATGGACTAGCGGGAGCAGGCTACGAGCAGTACTTC.

The J gene is TRBJ1-5, the V gene TRBV19, with a tentative D call TRBD1 (6 bases). The CDR3 loop spans 15 amino acids. From germline, CDR1 is LNHDA and CDR2 SQIVND (reference sequence). V lost 3 bases and J lost 3, with 12 bases in between. DNA of the CDR3: TGTGCCAGTAGTATCCCGACAGGTTACAATCAGCCCCAGCATTTT. Its translation is CASSIPTGYNQPQHF.

V is TRBV4-1 and J is TRBJ2-1; 8 nucleotides line up with TRBD2. Germline CDR1 MGHRA, CDR2 YSYEKL. After removal of 5 bases from V and 0 bases from J, the junction contained 9 bases not matched to a gene. CDR3 length equals 17 residues. CDR3 nucleotide sequence: TGCGCCAGCAGCTCCTTGCGGGGGGACCTCTCCTACAATGAGCAGTTCTTC. It is translated as CASSSLRGDLSYNEQFF.